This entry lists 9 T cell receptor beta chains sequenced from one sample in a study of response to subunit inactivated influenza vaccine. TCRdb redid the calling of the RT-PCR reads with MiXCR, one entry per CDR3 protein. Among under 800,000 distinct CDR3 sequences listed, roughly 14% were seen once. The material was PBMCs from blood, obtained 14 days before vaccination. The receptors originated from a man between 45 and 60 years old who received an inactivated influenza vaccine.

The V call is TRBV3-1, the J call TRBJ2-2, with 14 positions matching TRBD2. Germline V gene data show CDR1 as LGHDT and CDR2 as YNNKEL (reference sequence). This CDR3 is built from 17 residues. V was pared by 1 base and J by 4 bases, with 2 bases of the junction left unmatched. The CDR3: CASSQAGLAGATGELFF. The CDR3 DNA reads TGTGCCAGCAGCCAAGCGGGACTAGCGGGAGCCACCGGGGAGCTGTTTTTT.

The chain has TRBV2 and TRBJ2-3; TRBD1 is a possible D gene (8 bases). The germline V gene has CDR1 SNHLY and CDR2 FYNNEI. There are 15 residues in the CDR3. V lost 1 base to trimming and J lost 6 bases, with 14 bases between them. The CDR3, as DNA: TGTGCCAGCAGTGAAGACAGGGGGGGTTCGGATACGCAGTATTTT. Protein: CASSEDRGGSDTQYF.

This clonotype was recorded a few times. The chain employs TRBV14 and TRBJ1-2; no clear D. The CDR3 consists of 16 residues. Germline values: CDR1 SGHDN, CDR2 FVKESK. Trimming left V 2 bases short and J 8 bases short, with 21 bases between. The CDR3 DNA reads TGTGCCAGCAGCCAATCAAGGGTGGCCCGCCCCTTCGGCTACACCTTC. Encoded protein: CASSQSRVARPFGYTF.

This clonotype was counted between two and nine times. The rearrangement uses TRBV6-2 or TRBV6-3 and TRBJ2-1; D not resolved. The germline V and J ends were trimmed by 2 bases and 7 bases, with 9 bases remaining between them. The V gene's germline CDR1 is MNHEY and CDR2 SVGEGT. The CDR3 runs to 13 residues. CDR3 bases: TGTGCCAGCAGTTACGGCCGCCAAAATGAGCAGTTCTTC. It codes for CASSYGRQNEQFF.

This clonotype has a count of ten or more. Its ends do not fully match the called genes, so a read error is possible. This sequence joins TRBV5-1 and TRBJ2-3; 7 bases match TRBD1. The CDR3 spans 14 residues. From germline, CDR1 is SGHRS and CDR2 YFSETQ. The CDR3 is CASSLGDSTDTQYF. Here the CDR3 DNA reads TGTGCCAGCAGCCTAGGGGACAGTACAGATACGCAGTATTTT.

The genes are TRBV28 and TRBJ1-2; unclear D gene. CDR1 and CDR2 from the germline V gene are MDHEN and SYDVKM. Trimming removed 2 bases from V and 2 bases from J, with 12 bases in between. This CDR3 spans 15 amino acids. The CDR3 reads CASSLLGRPNYGYTF. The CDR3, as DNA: TGTGCCAGCAGTTTACTAGGGCGCCCGAACTATGGCTACACCTTC.

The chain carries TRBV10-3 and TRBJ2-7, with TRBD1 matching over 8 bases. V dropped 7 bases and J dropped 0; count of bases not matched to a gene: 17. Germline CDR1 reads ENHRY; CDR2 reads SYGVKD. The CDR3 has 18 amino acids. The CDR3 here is CAIISHARTGLHSYEQYF. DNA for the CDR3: TGTGCCATCATATCGCATGCTCGGACAGGGCTTCACTCCTACGAGCAGTACTTC.

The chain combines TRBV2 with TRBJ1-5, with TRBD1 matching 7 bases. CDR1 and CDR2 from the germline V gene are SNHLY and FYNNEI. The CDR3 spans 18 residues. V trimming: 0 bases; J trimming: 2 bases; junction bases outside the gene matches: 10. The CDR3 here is CASSEASRGARGNQPQHF. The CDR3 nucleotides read TGTGCCAGCAGTGAAGCGAGCAGGGGGGCGCGCGGCAATCAGCCCCAGCATTTT.

The CDR3 sequence: CASSSIGGEETQYF. CDR3 coding DNA: TGCGCCAGCAGCTCCATCGGGGGGGAAGAGACCCAGTACTTC. V and J are TRBV5-1 and TRBJ2-5, with TRBD2 matching over 8 bases. With 3 bases clipped from V and 3 bases from J, the junction kept 4 bases outside the gene matches. Germline CDR1 SGHRS, CDR2 YFSETQ. The CDR3 has 14 amino acids.